Here is one T cell receptor beta chain with its context. The antigen is unknown. Amplification used 60 Vbeta primers and 13 Jbeta primers. The method was immunoSEQ multiplex PCR; TCRdb's version includes in-frame clones alone and lacks a portion of them. The table includes about 140,000 clones, almost 85% detected once. The data stem from a study of cytomegalovirus exposure and HLA in healthy donors. Study-wide points: Associated with HLA alleles at 0.05 false discovery rate in a later analysis were fewer than 20,000 TCR beta sequences. In a later analysis, HLA-associated TCR beta chains were more clonally expanded than equally common others. V- and J-gene trimming in TCR beta was tied to a missense DCLRE1C variant by an analysis performed later.

The CDR3 covers 16 residues. The V gene lost 0 bases and the J gene lost 1 base, with 12 bases spanning the gap. In germline, CDR1 is LGHNT, CDR2 FRNRAP. The chain carries TRBV12-5 and TRBJ1-1, with D perhaps TRBD1 (5 bases). The TCR sequence derives from a man aged 18-30 years in good health and CMV-seropositive. Sequenced sample: PBMCs. CDR3 sequence (DNA): TGTGCTAGTGGTTTGGTACAAGGGGTGGGGAACACTGAAGCTTTCTTT. Residues: CASGLVQGVGNTEAFF.